The rows below give T cell receptor beta chains drawn from one sample of a study of CXCR3-negative and CXCR3-positive naive CD8 T cells. TCRdb re-called the 5' RACE reads; every CDR3 protein appears as one record, without DNA. The table lists roughly 26,000 distinct CDR3 sequences. Sequences were obtained from naive CXCR3- CD8+ T cells from blood. The receptors here all came from a human donor in good health. Some clones in this sample may be carry-over from other donors' samples. Both conserved end residues are part of each CDR3. The size entry is marked missing in some rows and otherwise reads once, few, many or a size class.

clone_size: -
cdr3_length: 15
v_call: TRBV14
j_call: TRBJ2-3
cdr3_aa: CASGWTGGRSDTQYF

clone_size: medium-sized
cdr3_length: 15
v_call: TRBV7-9
j_call: TRBJ2-7
cdr3_aa: CASSYRDPPLYEQYF

clone_size: -
cdr3_length: 13
v_call: TRBV11-2
j_call: TRBJ2-7
cdr3_aa: CASSDTGGYEQYF

clone_size: -
cdr3_length: 16
v_call: TRBV4-3
j_call: TRBJ2-3
cdr3_aa: CASSQDRHFSTDTQYF

clone_size: -
cdr3_length: 14
v_call: TRBV6-1
j_call: TRBJ2-3
cdr3_aa: CASLAGDPTDTQYF

clone_size: medium-sized
cdr3_length: 18
v_call: TRBV29-1
j_call: TRBJ2-1
cdr3_aa: CSSERGGGSFLSYNEQFF

clone_size: medium-sized
cdr3_length: 16
v_call: TRBV2
j_call: TRBJ1-1
cdr3_aa: CASSEAFVRLYTEAFF

clone_size: -
cdr3_length: 14
v_call: TRBV7-8
j_call: TRBJ1-2
cdr3_aa: CASSPDMRNYGYTF

clone_size: -
cdr3_length: 14
v_call: TRBV20-1
j_call: TRBJ2-5
cdr3_aa: CSARRGGNQETQYF

clone_size: medium-sized
cdr3_length: 14
v_call: TRBV11-3
j_call: TRBJ2-7
cdr3_aa: CASSLEQGSYEQYF

clone_size: -
cdr3_length: 15
v_call: TRBV7-2
j_call: TRBJ1-1
cdr3_aa: CASSLDGAQITEAFF

clone_size: -
cdr3_length: 16
v_call: TRBV7-8
j_call: TRBJ2-3
cdr3_aa: CASSLAWRQGADTQYF

clone_size: medium-sized
cdr3_length: 15
v_call: TRBV14
j_call: TRBJ1-1
cdr3_aa: CASSQYEGARTEAFF

clone_size: -
cdr3_length: 11
v_call: TRBV6-6
j_call: TRBJ2-5
cdr3_aa: CASSTAKTQYF

clone_size: -
cdr3_length: 15
v_call: TRBV6-2/TRBV6-3
j_call: TRBJ1-1
cdr3_aa: CASSPPLGGYTEAFF

clone_size: -
cdr3_length: 15
v_call: TRBV4-3
j_call: TRBJ1-1
cdr3_aa: CASSQDRQTNTEAFF

clone_size: -
cdr3_length: 14
v_call: TRBV24-1
j_call: TRBJ2-1
cdr3_aa: CATSDLTSWDEQFF

clone_size: -
cdr3_length: 13
v_call: TRBV10-3
j_call: TRBJ1-1
cdr3_aa: CAISEDSGPEAFF

clone_size: -
cdr3_length: 13
v_call: TRBV7-9
j_call: TRBJ2-7
cdr3_aa: CASSSTSADEQYF

clone_size: -
cdr3_length: 16
v_call: TRBV7-9
j_call: TRBJ1-1
cdr3_aa: CASSLDLTGSNTEAFF

clone_size: -
cdr3_length: 15
v_call: TRBV29-1
j_call: TRBJ2-3
cdr3_aa: CSVVTSGADTDTQYF

clone_size: -
cdr3_length: 17
v_call: TRBV6-2/TRBV6-3
j_call: TRBJ2-1
cdr3_aa: CASSYTQDRGTVNEQFF

clone_size: -
cdr3_length: 17
v_call: TRBV4-3
j_call: TRBJ2-5
cdr3_aa: CASSQELDLQIQETQYF

clone_size: -
cdr3_length: 14
v_call: TRBV29-1
j_call: TRBJ2-7
cdr3_aa: CSVEGGALGYEQYF

clone_size: -
cdr3_length: 16
v_call: TRBV7-7
j_call: TRBJ2-7
cdr3_aa: CASSSGQGINIYEQYF

clone_size: -
cdr3_length: 17
v_call: TRBV28
j_call: TRBJ2-6
cdr3_aa: CASTLETGLAGANVLTF

clone_size: -
cdr3_length: 11
v_call: TRBV27
j_call: TRBJ2-7
cdr3_aa: CASGEGTEQYF

clone_size: -
cdr3_length: 16
v_call: TRBV20-1
j_call: TRBJ2-7
cdr3_aa: CSARDYESGLSYEQYF

clone_size: -
cdr3_length: 15
v_call: TRBV9
j_call: TRBJ2-1
cdr3_aa: CASSSQAGGHNEQFF

clone_size: -
cdr3_length: 15
v_call: TRBV7-9
j_call: TRBJ2-5
cdr3_aa: CASSLSLTPSETQYF

clone_size: -
cdr3_length: 12
v_call: TRBV6-6
j_call: TRBJ2-7
cdr3_aa: CASSGRSYEQYF

clone_size: -
cdr3_length: 14
v_call: TRBV3-1
j_call: TRBJ2-3
cdr3_aa: CASSQEGWDHTQYF

clone_size: -
cdr3_length: 15
v_call: TRBV7-2
j_call: TRBJ1-4
cdr3_aa: CASSLVEDKFEKLFF

clone_size: -
cdr3_length: 16
v_call: TRBV11-3
j_call: TRBJ2-5
cdr3_aa: CASSLATSGNQETQYF

clone_size: -
cdr3_length: 13
v_call: TRBV4-3
j_call: TRBJ1-1
cdr3_aa: CASRGPLNTEAFF

clone_size: -
cdr3_length: 17
v_call: TRBV21-1
j_call: TRBJ2-1
cdr3_aa: CASSKGRDRGTYNEQFF

clone_size: -
cdr3_length: 13
v_call: TRBV7-2
j_call: TRBJ1-2
cdr3_aa: CASSLVGREGYTF

clone_size: medium-sized
cdr3_length: 17
v_call: TRBV7-6
j_call: TRBJ1-5
cdr3_aa: CASSPEVGGNLAQPQHF

clone_size: -
cdr3_length: 13
v_call: TRBV29-1
j_call: TRBJ2-5
cdr3_aa: CSVESGRAETQYF

clone_size: -
cdr3_length: 15
v_call: TRBV7-9
j_call: TRBJ2-7
cdr3_aa: CASSARTGRSYEQYF

clone_size: -
cdr3_length: 14
v_call: TRBV28
j_call: TRBJ2-3
cdr3_aa: CASSLRGRTDTQYF

clone_size: -
cdr3_length: 13
v_call: TRBV29-1
j_call: TRBJ1-2
cdr3_aa: CSVGPEGDYGYTF

clone_size: medium-sized
cdr3_length: 17
v_call: TRBV6-1
j_call: TRBJ1-1
cdr3_aa: CASSLLRQGGLGTEAFF

clone_size: -
cdr3_length: 15
v_call: TRBV6-5
j_call: TRBJ2-1
cdr3_aa: CASSPTSGGHNEQFF

clone_size: -
cdr3_length: 15
v_call: TRBV10-3
j_call: TRBJ2-1
cdr3_aa: CAISEWQGEANEQFF

clone_size: -
cdr3_length: 15
v_call: TRBV9
j_call: TRBJ2-1
cdr3_aa: CASSPAAGLWDEQFF

clone_size: -
cdr3_length: 14
v_call: TRBV19
j_call: TRBJ2-7
cdr3_aa: CASSISGGFYEQYF

clone_size: -
cdr3_length: 15
v_call: TRBV18
j_call: TRBJ1-5
cdr3_aa: CASSPRTGQDQPQHF

clone_size: -
cdr3_length: 13
v_call: TRBV5-1
j_call: TRBJ2-7
cdr3_aa: CASSVYRGREQYF

clone_size: -
cdr3_length: 14
v_call: TRBV11-2
j_call: TRBJ2-5
cdr3_aa: CASRGQGSKETQYF

clone_size: -
cdr3_length: 16
v_call: TRBV6-2/TRBV6-3
j_call: TRBJ2-2
cdr3_aa: CASSYSAGASTGELFF

clone_size: -
cdr3_length: 15
v_call: TRBV15
j_call: TRBJ2-3
cdr3_aa: CATSRSGGPTDTQYF

clone_size: medium-sized
cdr3_length: 14
v_call: TRBV27
j_call: TRBJ2-1
cdr3_aa: CASTEEGDYNEQFF

clone_size: -
cdr3_length: 14
v_call: TRBV25-1
j_call: TRBJ2-1
cdr3_aa: CASSEGDYYNEQFF

clone_size: -
cdr3_length: 14
v_call: TRBV7-9
j_call: TRBJ2-7
cdr3_aa: CASSLAPSRGEQYF

clone_size: -
cdr3_length: 16
v_call: TRBV29-1
j_call: TRBJ2-2
cdr3_aa: CSVEEASGGYTGELFF

clone_size: -
cdr3_length: 13
v_call: TRBV29-1
j_call: TRBJ2-5
cdr3_aa: CSVSVLEPGTQYF

clone_size: -
cdr3_length: 14
v_call: TRBV7-9
j_call: TRBJ2-7
cdr3_aa: CASSLEGDGYEQYF

clone_size: -
cdr3_length: 16
v_call: TRBV7-2
j_call: TRBJ2-1
cdr3_aa: CASSLVPSGGDNEQFF